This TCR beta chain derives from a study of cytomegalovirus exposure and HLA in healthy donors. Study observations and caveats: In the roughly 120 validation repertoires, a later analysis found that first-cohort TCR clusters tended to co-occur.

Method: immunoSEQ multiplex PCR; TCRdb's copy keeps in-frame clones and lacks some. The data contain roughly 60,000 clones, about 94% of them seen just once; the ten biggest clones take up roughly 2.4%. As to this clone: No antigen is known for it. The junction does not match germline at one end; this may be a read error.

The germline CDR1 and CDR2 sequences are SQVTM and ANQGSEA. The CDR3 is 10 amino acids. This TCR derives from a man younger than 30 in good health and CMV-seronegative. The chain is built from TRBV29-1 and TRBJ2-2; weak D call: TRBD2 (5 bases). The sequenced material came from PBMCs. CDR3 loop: CSAPPVGAVF. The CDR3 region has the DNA TGCAGCGCTCCCCCTGTGGGAGCTGTTTTT.